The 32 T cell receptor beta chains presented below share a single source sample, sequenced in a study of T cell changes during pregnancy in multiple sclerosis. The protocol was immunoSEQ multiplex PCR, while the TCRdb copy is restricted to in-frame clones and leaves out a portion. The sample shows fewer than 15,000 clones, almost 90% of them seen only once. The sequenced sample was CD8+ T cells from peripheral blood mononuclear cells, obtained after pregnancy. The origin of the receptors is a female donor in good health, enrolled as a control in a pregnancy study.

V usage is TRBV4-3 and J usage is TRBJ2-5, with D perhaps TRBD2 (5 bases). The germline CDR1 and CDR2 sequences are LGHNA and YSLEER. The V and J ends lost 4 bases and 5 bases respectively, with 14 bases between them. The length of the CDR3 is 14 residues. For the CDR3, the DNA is TGCGCCAGCAGCCCGGGATTAGTATCGGAGACCCAGTACTTC. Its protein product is CASSPGLVSETQYF.

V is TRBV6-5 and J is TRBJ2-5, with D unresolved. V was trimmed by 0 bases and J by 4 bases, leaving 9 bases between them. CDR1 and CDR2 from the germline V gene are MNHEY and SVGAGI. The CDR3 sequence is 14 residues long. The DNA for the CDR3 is TGTGCCAGCAGTTACTCGACAACAGCAGAGACCCAGTACTTC. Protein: CASSYSTTAETQYF.

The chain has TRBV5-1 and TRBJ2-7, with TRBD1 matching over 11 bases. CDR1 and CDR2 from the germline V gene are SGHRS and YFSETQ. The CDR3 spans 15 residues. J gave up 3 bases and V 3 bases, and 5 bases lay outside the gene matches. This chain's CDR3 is CASSSGQGARYEQYF. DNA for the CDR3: TGCGCCAGCAGCTCCGGACAGGGGGCCCGCTACGAGCAGTACTTC.

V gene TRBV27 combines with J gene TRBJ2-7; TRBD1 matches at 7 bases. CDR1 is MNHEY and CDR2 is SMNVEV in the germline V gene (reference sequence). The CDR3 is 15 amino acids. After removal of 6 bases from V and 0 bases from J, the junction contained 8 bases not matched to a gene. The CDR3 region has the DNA TGTGCCAGCAGAACGACAGGGCCCCTCTCCTACGAGCAGTACTTC. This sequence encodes CASRTTGPLSYEQYF.

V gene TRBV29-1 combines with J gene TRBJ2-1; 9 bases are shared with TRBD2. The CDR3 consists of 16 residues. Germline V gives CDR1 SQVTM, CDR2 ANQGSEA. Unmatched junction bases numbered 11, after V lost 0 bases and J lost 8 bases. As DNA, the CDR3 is TGCAGCGTTGAAGATCTGTCTAGCGGGGAGGGGGATGAGCAGTTCTTC. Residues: CSVEDLSSGEGDEQFF.

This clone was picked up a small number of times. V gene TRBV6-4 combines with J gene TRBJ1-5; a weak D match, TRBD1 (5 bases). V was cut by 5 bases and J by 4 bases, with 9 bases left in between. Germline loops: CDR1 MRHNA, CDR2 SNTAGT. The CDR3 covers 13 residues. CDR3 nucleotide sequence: TGTGCCAGCAGTACAGGAGAGAATCAGCCCCAGCATTTT. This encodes CASSTGENQPQHF.

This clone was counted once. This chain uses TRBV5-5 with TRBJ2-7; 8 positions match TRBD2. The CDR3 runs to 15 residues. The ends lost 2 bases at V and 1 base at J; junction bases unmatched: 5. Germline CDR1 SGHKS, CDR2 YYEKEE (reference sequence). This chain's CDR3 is CASSLTLAVSYEQYF. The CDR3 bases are TGTGCCAGCAGCTTAACACTAGCGGTTTCCTACGAGCAGTACTTC.

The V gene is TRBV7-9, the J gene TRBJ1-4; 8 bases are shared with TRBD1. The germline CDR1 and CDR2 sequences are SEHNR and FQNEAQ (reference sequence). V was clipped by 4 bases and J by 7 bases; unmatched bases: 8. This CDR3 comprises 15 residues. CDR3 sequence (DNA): TGTGCCAGCAGCTCTCAGGACAGGGCTTTTGAAAAACTGTTTTTT. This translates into CASSSQDRAFEKLFF.

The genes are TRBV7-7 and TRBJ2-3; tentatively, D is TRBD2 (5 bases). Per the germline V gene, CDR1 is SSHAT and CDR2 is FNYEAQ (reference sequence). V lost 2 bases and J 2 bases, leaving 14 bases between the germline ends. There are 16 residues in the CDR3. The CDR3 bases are TGTGCCAGCAGCTTAACGGGCGGGTCAACCACAGATACGCAGTATTTT. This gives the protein CASSLTGGSTTDTQYF. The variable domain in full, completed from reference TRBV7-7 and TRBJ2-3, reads GAGVSQSPRYKVTKRGQDVTLRCDPISSHATLYWYQQALGQGPEFLTYFNYEAQPDKSGLPSDRFSAERPEGSISTLTIQRTEQRDSAMYRCASSLTGGSTTDTQYFGPGTRLTVL.

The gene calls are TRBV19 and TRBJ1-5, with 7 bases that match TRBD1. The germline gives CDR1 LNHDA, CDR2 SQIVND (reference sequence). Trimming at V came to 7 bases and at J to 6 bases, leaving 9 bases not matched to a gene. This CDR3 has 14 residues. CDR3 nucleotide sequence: TGTGCCAGTACAGAACAGGGGTCGACTCAGCCCCAGCATTTT. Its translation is CASTEQGSTQPQHF.

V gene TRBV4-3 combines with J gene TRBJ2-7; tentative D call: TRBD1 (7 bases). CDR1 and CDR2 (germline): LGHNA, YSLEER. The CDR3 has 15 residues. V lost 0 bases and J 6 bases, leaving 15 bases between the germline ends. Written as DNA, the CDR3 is TGCGCCAGCAGCCAAGATGGGTACAGGGGAGGCGAGCAGTACTTC. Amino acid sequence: CASSQDGYRGGEQYF.

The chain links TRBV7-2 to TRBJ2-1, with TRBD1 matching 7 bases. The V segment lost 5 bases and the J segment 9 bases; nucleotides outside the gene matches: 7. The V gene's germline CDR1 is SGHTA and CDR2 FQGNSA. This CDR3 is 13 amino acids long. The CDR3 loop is CASSAQTGTEQFF. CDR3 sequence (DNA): TGTGCCAGCAGCGCCCAGACAGGGACTGAGCAGTTCTTC.

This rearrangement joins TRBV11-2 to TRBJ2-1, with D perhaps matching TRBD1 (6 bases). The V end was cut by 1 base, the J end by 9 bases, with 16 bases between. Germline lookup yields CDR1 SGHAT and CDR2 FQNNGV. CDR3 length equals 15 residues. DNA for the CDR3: TGTGCCAGCAGCTTAGTGACAGGACGCGGCAGTGAGCAGTTCTTC. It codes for CASSLVTGRGSEQFF.

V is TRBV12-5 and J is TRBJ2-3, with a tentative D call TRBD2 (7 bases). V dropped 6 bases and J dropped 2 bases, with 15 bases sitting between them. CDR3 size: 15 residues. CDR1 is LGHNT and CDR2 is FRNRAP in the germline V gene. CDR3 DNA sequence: TGTGCTAGTGGCCGAGGGGGGGAGTTCACAGATACGCAGTATTTT. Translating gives CASGRGGEFTDTQYF.

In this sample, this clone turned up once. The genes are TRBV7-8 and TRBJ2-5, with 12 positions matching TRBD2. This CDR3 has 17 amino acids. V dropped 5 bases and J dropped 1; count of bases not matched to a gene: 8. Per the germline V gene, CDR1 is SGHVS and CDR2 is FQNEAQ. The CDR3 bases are TGTGCCAGCAGCCCTACCACGACTAGCGGGGGCCAAGAGACCCAGTACTTC. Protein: CASSPTTTSGGQETQYF.

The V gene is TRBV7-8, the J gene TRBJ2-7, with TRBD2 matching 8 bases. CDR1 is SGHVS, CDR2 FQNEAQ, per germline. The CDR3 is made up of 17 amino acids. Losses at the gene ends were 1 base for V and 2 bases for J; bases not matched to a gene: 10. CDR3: CASSLGAVGLVPYEQYF. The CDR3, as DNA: TGTGCCAGCAGCTTAGGGGCCGTGGGACTAGTACCCTACGAGCAGTACTTC. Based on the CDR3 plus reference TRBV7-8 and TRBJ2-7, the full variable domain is GAGVSQSPRYKVAKRGQDVALRCDPISGHVSLFWYQQALGQGPEFLTYFQNEAQLDKSGLPSDRFFAERPEGSVSTLKIQRTQQEDSAVYLCASSLGAVGLVPYEQYFGPGTRLTVT.

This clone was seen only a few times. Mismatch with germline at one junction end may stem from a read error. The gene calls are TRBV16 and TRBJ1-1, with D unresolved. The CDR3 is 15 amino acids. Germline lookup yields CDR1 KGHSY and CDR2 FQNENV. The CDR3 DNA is TGTGCCAGCACCCAAGGGAGGGCATTGAACACTGAAGCTTTCTTT. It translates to CASTQGRALNTEAFF.

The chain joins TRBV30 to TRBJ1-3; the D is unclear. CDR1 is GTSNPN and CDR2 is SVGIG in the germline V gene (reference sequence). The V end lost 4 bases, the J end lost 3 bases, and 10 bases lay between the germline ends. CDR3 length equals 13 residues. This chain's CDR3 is CAWIRGNGNTIYF. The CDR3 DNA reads TGTGCCTGGATACGAGGGAATGGAAACACCATATATTTT.

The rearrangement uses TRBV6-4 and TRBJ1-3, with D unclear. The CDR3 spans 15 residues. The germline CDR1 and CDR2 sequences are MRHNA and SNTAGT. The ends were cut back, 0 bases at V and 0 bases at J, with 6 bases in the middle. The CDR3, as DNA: TGTGCCAGCAGTGACTCTACAGCCTCTGGAAACACCATATATTTT. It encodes CASSDSTASGNTIYF.

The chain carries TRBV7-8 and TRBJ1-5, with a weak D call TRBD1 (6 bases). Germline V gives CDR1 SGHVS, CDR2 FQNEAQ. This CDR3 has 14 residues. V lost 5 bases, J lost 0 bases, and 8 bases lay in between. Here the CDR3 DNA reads TGTGCCAGCAGCCGGGACAATAGCAATCAGCCCCAGCATTTT. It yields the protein CASSRDNSNQPQHF.

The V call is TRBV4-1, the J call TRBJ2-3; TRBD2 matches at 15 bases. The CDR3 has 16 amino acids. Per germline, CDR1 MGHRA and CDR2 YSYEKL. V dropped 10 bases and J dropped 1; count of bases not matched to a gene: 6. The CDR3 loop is CATQGLAGGRTDTQYF. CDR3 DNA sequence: TGCGCCACCCAGGGACTAGCGGGGGGCCGCACAGATACGCAGTATTTT.

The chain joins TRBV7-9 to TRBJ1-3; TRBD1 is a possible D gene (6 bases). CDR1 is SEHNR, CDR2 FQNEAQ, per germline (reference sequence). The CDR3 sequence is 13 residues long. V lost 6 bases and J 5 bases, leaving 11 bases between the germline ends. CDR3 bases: TGTGCCAGCAGTCCAGGGGCAAGAAACACCATATATTTT. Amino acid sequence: CASSPGARNTIYF.

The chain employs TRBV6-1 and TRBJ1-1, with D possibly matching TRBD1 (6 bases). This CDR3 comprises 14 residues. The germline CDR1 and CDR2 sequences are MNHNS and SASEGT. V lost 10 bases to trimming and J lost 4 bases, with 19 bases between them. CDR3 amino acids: CATKLGAEGTEAFF. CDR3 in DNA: TGTGCCACCAAGTTGGGGGCCGAGGGCACTGAAGCTTTCTTT.

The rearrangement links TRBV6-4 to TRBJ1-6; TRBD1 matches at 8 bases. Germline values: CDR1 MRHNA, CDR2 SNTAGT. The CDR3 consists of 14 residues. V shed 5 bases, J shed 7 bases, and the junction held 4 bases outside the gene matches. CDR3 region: CASSLTGENSPLHF. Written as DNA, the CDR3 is TGTGCCAGCAGTCTGACAGGGGAGAATTCACCCCTCCACTTT.

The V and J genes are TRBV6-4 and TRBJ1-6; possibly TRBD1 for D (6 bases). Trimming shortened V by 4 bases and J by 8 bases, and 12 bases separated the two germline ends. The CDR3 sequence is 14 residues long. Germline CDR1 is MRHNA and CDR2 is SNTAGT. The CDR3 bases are TGTGCCAGCAGTGCTTACAGGGCTGATTCACCCCTCCACTTT. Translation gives CASSAYRADSPLHF.

CDR3 residues: CASSFDMSYQPQHF. In nucleotides, the CDR3 is TGCGCCAGCTCCTTCGACATGTCGTATCAGCCCCAGCATTTT. The chain combines TRBV4-1 with TRBJ1-5; D not certain. The CDR3 loop spans 14 amino acids. The germline V gene encodes CDR1 MGHRA and CDR2 YSYEKL. V lost 8 bases, J lost 5 bases, and 16 bases lay in between.

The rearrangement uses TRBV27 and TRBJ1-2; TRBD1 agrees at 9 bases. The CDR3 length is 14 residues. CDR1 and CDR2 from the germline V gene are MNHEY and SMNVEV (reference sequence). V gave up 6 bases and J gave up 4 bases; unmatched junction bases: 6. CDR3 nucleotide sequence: TGTGCCAGCAGCGTGACAGGGGGATCCTATGGCTACACCTTC. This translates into CASSVTGGSYGYTF.

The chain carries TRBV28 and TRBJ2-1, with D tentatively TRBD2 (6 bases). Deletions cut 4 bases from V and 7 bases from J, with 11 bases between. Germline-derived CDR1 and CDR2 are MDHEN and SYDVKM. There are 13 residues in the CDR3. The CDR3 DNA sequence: TGTGCCAGCAGTTCGGGGGAATTGAATGAGCAGTTCTTC. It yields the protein CASSSGELNEQFF.

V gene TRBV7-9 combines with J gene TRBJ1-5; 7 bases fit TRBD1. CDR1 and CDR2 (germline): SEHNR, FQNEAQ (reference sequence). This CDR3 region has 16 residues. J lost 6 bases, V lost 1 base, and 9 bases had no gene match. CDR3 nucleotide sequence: TGTGCCAGCAGCTTAGTATGGCAGGGGGAAATTCAGCCCCAGCATTTT. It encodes CASSLVWQGEIQPQHF.

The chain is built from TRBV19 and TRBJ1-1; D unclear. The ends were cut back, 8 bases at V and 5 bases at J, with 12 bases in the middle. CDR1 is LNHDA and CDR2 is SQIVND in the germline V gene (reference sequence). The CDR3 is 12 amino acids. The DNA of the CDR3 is TGTGCCAGTCGAGAGGAGGGAACTGAAGCTTTCTTT. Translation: CASREEGTEAFF.

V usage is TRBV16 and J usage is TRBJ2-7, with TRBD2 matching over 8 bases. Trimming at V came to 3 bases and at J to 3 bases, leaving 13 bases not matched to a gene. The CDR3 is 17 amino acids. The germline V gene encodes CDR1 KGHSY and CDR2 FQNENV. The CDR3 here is CASSQREALTENYEQYF. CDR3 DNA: TGTGCCAGCAGCCAGCGGGAGGCCCTGACAGAAAACTACGAGCAGTACTTC.

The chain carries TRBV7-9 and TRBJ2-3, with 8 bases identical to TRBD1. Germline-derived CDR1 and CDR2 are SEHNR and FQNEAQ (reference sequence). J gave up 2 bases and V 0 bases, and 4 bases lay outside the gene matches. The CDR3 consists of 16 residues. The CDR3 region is CASSLADREYTDTQYF. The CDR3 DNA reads TGTGCCAGCAGCTTAGCGGACAGGGAATACACAGATACGCAGTATTTT. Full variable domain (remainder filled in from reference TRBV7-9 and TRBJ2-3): DTGVSQNPRHKITKRGQNVTFRCDPISEHNRLYWYRQTLGQGPEFLTYFQNEAQLEKSRLLSDRFSAERPKGSFSTLEIQRTEQGDSAMYLCASSLADREYTDTQYFGPGTRLTVL.